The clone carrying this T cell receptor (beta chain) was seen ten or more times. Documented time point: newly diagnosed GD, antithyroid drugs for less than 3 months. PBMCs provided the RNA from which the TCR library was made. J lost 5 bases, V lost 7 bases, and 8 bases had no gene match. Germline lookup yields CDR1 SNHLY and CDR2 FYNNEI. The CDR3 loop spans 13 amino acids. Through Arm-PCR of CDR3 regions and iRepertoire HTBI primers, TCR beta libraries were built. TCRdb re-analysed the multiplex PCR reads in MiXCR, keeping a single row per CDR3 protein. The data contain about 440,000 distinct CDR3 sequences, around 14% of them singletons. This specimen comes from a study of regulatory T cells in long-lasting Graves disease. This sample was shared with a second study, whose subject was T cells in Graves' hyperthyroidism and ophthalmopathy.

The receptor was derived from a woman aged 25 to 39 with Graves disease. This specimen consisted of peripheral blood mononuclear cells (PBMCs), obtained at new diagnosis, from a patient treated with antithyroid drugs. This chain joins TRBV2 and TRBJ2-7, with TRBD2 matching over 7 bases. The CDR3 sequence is CASKVERDHEQYF. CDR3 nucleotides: TGTGCCAGCAAAGTCGAGCGGGACCACGAGCAGTACTTC.